This TCR beta chain was captured by sequencing in a study of CD8+ T cells in alopecia areata (dated by TCRdb to 2017 to 2018). The study in broad terms: Treated patients were enrolled in an open-label pilot trial of oral tofacitinib, 5 to 10 mg twice daily, for moderate-to-severe alopecia areata. Patients stayed on tofacitinib for 6 to 18 months and then had 6 months of follow-up off drug so that delayed response and recurrence could be assessed. In treated patients, disease severity was measured using the SALT score, which gives the percentage of scalp surface area affected. The study used high-throughput TCRbeta sequencing to examine T cell clonal expansion in alopecia areata, in both the C3H/HeJ mouse model and human patients. On the human side, TCRbeta sequencing was run on scalp tissue and on sorted CD4+ and CD8+ peripheral blood T cells from healthy controls and from alopecia areata patients with either patchy or totalis/universalis disease. Patients on tofacitinib were biopsied at baseline and after 4 and 24 weeks of treatment, and several of the patients also had a later scalp biopsy. Scalp clonality was compared among normal scalp (n=4), patchy alopecia areata scalp (n=8), and alopecia totalis/universalis scalp (n=8). RNA was obtained with the PAXgene miRNA kit for fixed scalp, the miRNeasy kit for PBMCs, and the RNeasy kit for mouse skin. immunoSEQ multiplex PCR using 35 Vbeta forward primers and 13 Jbeta reverse primers was used to amplify TCRbeta CDR3 regions.

As encoded in the germline V gene (reference sequence), CDR1 is GTSNPN while CDR2 is SVGIG. V loses 4 bases of germline sequence and J loses 2 bases, and the interval between the two ends is 12 bases. The CDR3 runs 13 amino acids, cysteine and phenylalanine included. The entry retains the CDR3 DNA only, 39 bases that are in frame from base 1. Library preparation was by the immunoSEQ multiplex PCR assay. To provide template for TCR sequencing, every sample had RNA extracted and reverse transcribed into cDNA. SuperScript III was used to make first-strand cDNA, primed with a 2:1 mix of oligo-dT and random hexamers. A synthetic immune receptor repertoire was used to measure amplification bias, and any remaining bias was corrected computationally. Processing in the source paper ran as follows. Raw reads were preprocessed to remove errors, and CDR3 was defined according to IMGT conventions as the region from the conserved cysteine to phenylalanine. Clonality was calculated as 1 minus Shannon entropy normalized by log2 of the number of productive unique TCRs. Whether each scalp clone was CD4 or CD8 was inferred by checking scalp TCRbeta sequences against the CD4 and CD8 repertoires from sorted blood. The table comes from immuneACCESS by way of TCRdb, which keeps in-frame sequences with V and J called. Part of the clones is missing from these tables; in studies checked, under half for an unresolved V gene and the rest for unknown reasons. V and J calls and clone size are those listed in that table; D and trimming were worked out from the DNA. This sample is represented by some 170,000 clones; 50% to 75% of them were singletons. Of the sample, more than 15% is held by the ten largest clones.

In the paper's terms, the treatment or condition label means: oral pan-JAK inhibitor, 5-10 mg twice daily. Lesional scalp punch biopsies and peripheral blood were obtained from alopecia areata patients. After PBMCs were isolated by density centrifugation and stained for CD3, CD4 and CD8, a FACSAria was used to sort CD4+ and CD8+ T cells. General findings and caveats noted by the study authors: Shared TCR sequences between patients were less evident than in mice, which may be partly attributable to HLA diversity in the patient population. During tofacitinib treatment, many expanded lesional clones remained in scalp and blood, and this persistence may partly explain relapse after treatment is stopped. With tofacitinib, both scalp clonality and the number of expanded CD8+ clones among the top 100 scalp clones went down significantly. Higher clonality and more expanded CD8+ clones were observed in lesional scalp than in normal scalp, particularly in alopecia totalis/universalis, a finding suggestive of antigenic drive. Scalp TCR repertoire analysis is complicated because resident alphabeta T cells in normal human skin are also sequenced, whereas mouse skin is dominated by gammadelta T cells. Because the treated cohort was small and included a single nonresponder, larger studies are needed to assess links between baseline CD8+ expansion and response.

This clone was observed a single time. The clone's antigen remains unknown. Within one base of it there is no much larger clone, and no base qualities were kept. Recombination joined TRBV30 with TRBJ2-7; the best D guess is TRBD1, with 6 bases matching. The origin of this receptor is a human donor with alopecia areata. The material sequenced was CD4+ T cells sorted from blood, taken at approximately week 55, from a patient treated with tofacitinib. The sequenced DNA: TGTGCCTGGATGCGGACAGCCACCTACGAGCAGTACTTC. Its protein is CAWMRTATYEQYF.